The 26 T cell receptor beta chains reported below all come from one sample, sequenced in a study of T cell responses to AZD1222 COVID-19 vaccine. The assay was immunoSEQ multiplex PCR, and TCRdb's table has in-frame clones only and misses some. The sample includes roughly 110,000 clones, 85% to 95% of them seen just once. The starting material was peripheral blood, obtained 28 days after the second AZD1222 dose. The receptor set was obtained from an adult who received the AZD1222 COVID-19 vaccine.

The chain uses TRBV27 and TRBJ1-6; possibly TRBD1 for D (6 bases). The CDR3 loop spans 15 amino acids. Between the trimmed V and J ends, which lost 4 bases and 10 bases, there was a span of 17 bases. CDR1 MNHEY and CDR2 SMNVEV come from the germline V gene (reference sequence). Written as DNA, the CDR3 is TGTGCCAGCAGTTCCCGAGGGGGGGACGGCTCACCCCTCCACTTT. It encodes CASSSRGGDGSPLHF.

This sequence joins TRBV7-6 and TRBJ2-2, with D perhaps matching TRBD1 (6 bases). The CDR3 consists of 15 residues. Germline-derived CDR1 and CDR2 are SGHVS and FNYEAQ. V lost 0 bases, J lost 3 bases, and 8 bases lay in between. In nucleotides, the CDR3 is TGTGCCAGCAGCTTAGCGGGGGCGTACACCGGGGAGCTGTTTTTT. Translation: CASSLAGAYTGELFF.

J is TRBJ1-5 and V is TRBV6-6; no firm D call. The CDR3 consists of 14 residues. Germline loops: CDR1 MNHNY, CDR2 SVGAGI (reference sequence). Trimming took off 5 bases at V and 3 bases at J, with 11 bases between the two ends. The CDR3 sequence is CASSSRVSNQPQHF. The CDR3 DNA sequence: TGTGCCAGCAGTAGCCGGGTTTCCAATCAGCCCCAGCATTTT.

This CDR3 reads CASSLEVRNTEAFF. The CDR3 coding sequence is TGTGCCAGCAGCTTAGAAGTGAGGAACACTGAAGCTTTCTTT. This chain uses TRBV11-2 with TRBJ1-1, with D unclear. CDR1 is SGHAT, CDR2 FQNNGV, per germline. CDR3 length: 14 residues. V was clipped by 0 bases and J by 1 base, with 6 bases between them.

The rearrangement uses TRBV27 and TRBJ1-5, with D uncertain. The CDR3 totals 13 residues. Germline V gives CDR1 MNHEY, CDR2 SMNVEV (reference sequence). Between the trimmed V and J ends, which lost 0 bases and 7 bases, there was a span of 7 bases. CDR3 protein: CASSLSTGQPQHF. CDR3 nucleotide sequence: TGTGCCAGCAGTTTATCGACGGGGCAGCCCCAGCATTTT.

This chain connects TRBV4-1 to TRBJ1-2; TRBD1 agrees at 7 bases. The CDR3 spans 15 residues. Per the germline V gene, CDR1 is MGHRA and CDR2 is YSYEKL. J was trimmed by 4 bases and V by 0 bases; bases with no gene match: 5. The CDR3 here is CASSQEGQTGYGYTF. The CDR3 DNA sequence: TGCGCCAGCAGCCAAGAGGGACAGACGGGCTATGGCTACACCTTC.

V usage is TRBV7-2 and J usage is TRBJ2-3; 9 bases agree with TRBD2. The CDR3 is 18 residues long. Trimming at V came to 1 base and at J to 1 base, leaving 9 bases not matched to a gene. Germline-derived CDR1 and CDR2 are SGHTA and FQGNSA. The CDR3 region is CASSLVAGGAGGTDTQYF. In nucleotides, the CDR3 is TGTGCCAGCAGCTTAGTGGCGGGAGGGGCCGGTGGCACAGATACGCAGTATTTT.

V gene TRBV29-1 combines with J gene TRBJ2-7; D is uncertain. Trimming removed 0 bases from V and 3 bases from J, with 9 bases in between. This CDR3 has 13 amino acids. Per germline, CDR1 SQVTM and CDR2 ANQGSEA. CDR3 nucleotide sequence: TGCAGCGTTGAAGACGTCAGGAACTACGAGCAGTACTTC. Its translation: CSVEDVRNYEQYF.

The rearrangement links TRBV5-1 to TRBJ1-1; D gene uncertain. V lost 2 bases to trimming and J lost 2 bases, with 10 bases between them. Germline assignment: CDR1 SGHRS and CDR2 YFSETQ. The CDR3 contains 14 residues. The CDR3 loop reads CASSLGFGNTEAFF. Here the CDR3 DNA reads TGCGCCAGCAGCTTAGGATTCGGCAACACTGAAGCTTTCTTT.

This clone has only one observation. The chain links TRBV3-1 (or the pseudogene TRBV3-2) to TRBJ2-1; 8 nucleotides align to TRBD2. CDR3 length: 17 residues. Germline values: CDR1 LGHDT, CDR2 YNNKEL (reference sequence). J gave up 3 bases and V 1 base, and 8 bases lay outside the gene matches. The CDR3 sequence: CASSQGASGSLYNEQFF. CDR3 in DNA: TGTGCCAGCAGCCAAGGGGCAAGCGGGAGTCTCTACAATGAGCAGTTCTTC.

CDR3 in amino acids: CASSRGEYSNQPQHF. The CDR3 bases are TGTGCCAGCAGCCGAGGGGAGTATAGCAATCAGCCCCAGCATTTT. This chain links TRBV5-8 with TRBJ1-5; possibly TRBD1 for D (5 bases). The germline V gene encodes CDR1 SGHTS and CDR2 YDEGEE. The CDR3 extends over 15 amino acids. V lost 4 bases to trimming and J lost 0 bases, with 11 bases between them.

The chain joins TRBV6-5 to TRBJ2-3; TRBD2 matches 7 bases. With V trimmed by 1 base and J by 2 bases, 3 bases remained unmatched. The CDR3 totals 15 residues. Per germline, CDR1 MNHEY and CDR2 SVGAGI. The DNA of the CDR3 is TGTGCCAGCAGTTACTGGGGGGGGAACACAGATACGCAGTATTTT. This encodes CASSYWGGNTDTQYF.

The V gene is TRBV7-9, the J gene TRBJ1-2; weak D call: TRBD1 (6 bases). CDR1 and CDR2 (germline): SEHNR, FQNEAQ (reference sequence). V lost 3 bases and J 6 bases, leaving 17 bases between the germline ends. The CDR3 sequence is 15 residues long. The CDR3 loop is CASSFFPRGYHGYTF. CDR3 sequence (DNA): TGTGCCAGCAGCTTTTTTCCTAGGGGGTATCATGGCTACACCTTC.

The rearrangement joins TRBV11-2 to TRBJ2-2; D is unresolved. From germline, CDR1 is SGHAT and CDR2 FQNNGV. The CDR3 runs 16 residues. V was pared by 0 bases and J by 4 bases, with 12 bases between. The CDR3 loop reads CASSLDGQVATGELFF. In DNA form, the CDR3 reads TGTGCCAGCAGCTTAGATGGTCAGGTTGCCACCGGGGAGCTGTTTTTT.

The chain couples TRBV7-9 to TRBJ2-7; no clear D gene. V was shortened by 1 base and J by 3 bases, with 4 bases between the two germline ends. The CDR3 runs 12 residues. The germline V gene has CDR1 SEHNR and CDR2 FQNEAQ (reference sequence). CDR3 coding DNA: TGTGCCAGCAGCTTAGTCGACTACGAGCAGTACTTC. Protein product: CASSLVDYEQYF.

The chain links TRBV14 to TRBJ2-3; D may be TRBD2 (5 bases). The CDR3 consists of 14 residues. Trimming cost V 6 bases and J 4 bases, with 14 bases left between them. The germline CDR1 and CDR2 sequences are SGHDN and FVKESK. CDR3 in amino acids: CASSRRGWADTQYF. CDR3 nucleotide sequence: TGTGCCAGCAGTCGGAGAGGGTGGGCAGATACGCAGTATTTT.

This clone was counted a single time. CDR3 in DNA: TGTGCCAGCAGCCAAGATACCCCCTGGGTAACAGATACGCAGTATTTT. It translates to CASSQDTPWVTDTQYF. The rearrangement uses TRBV14 and TRBJ2-3; D unclear. This CDR3 is built from 16 residues. Trimming pared 0 bases from V and 3 bases from J, leaving 13 bases between. Looked up from germline, CDR1 is SGHDN and CDR2 is FVKESK.

The chain links TRBV6-2 or TRBV6-3 to TRBJ2-2; D remains ambiguous. Between the trimmed V and J ends, which lost 0 bases and 10 bases, there was a span of 9 bases. This CDR3 comprises 13 residues. CDR1 is MNHEY and CDR2 is SVGEGT in the germline V gene. The CDR3 DNA reads as TGTGCCAGCAGTTACTCGACCGTGGCGGAGCTGTTTTTT. Encoded protein: CASSYSTVAELFF.

This chain connects TRBV20-1 to TRBJ1-4, with unresolved D. The germline CDR1 and CDR2 sequences are DFQATT and SNEGSKA (reference sequence). Between the trimmed V and J ends, which lost 7 bases and 10 bases, there was a span of 13 bases. The CDR3 runs 11 residues. This chain's CDR3 is CSGESLGKLFF. In DNA form, the CDR3 reads TGCAGTGGCGAGTCCTTGGGAAAACTGTTTTTT.

V is TRBV12-3 or TRBV12-4 and J is TRBJ1-1; D is unresolved. This CDR3 spans 13 amino acids. V gave up 5 bases and J gave up 10 bases, with 17 bases separating them. DNA of the CDR3: TGTGCCAGCAGTCCCCAACAAGTTTCTGTAGCTTTCTTT. As protein: CASSPQQVSVAFF.

This clone was recorded only once. The V call is TRBV4-2, the J call TRBJ2-2; 11 nucleotides match TRBD2. With V trimmed by 4 bases and J by 1 base, 2 bases remained unmatched. Germline CDR1 reads LGHNA; CDR2 reads YNFKEQ. The CDR3 runs to 16 residues. DNA of the CDR3: TGTGCCAGCAGCCCACTAGCGGGGGTGAACACCGGGGAGCTGTTTTTT. Translated, it gives CASSPLAGVNTGELFF.

The chain uses TRBV7-2 and TRBJ2-7; 7 nucleotides match TRBD2. Trimming took 4 bases from V and 0 from J; bases not matched to a gene: 6. Germline V CDR1 and CDR2: SGHTA, FQGNSA. CDR3 length: 15 amino acids. CDR3 amino acids: CASSSLAVSSYEQYF. DNA for the CDR3: TGTGCCAGCAGCTCCCTAGCGGTAAGCTCCTACGAGCAGTACTTC.

The V gene is TRBV7-2, the J gene TRBJ1-5; D possibly corresponds to TRBD1 (6 bases). Germline lookup yields CDR1 SGHTA and CDR2 FQGNSA. The V end was cut by 6 bases, the J end by 3 bases, with 18 bases between. The CDR3 loop spans 16 amino acids. The CDR3 DNA is TGTGCCAGCAGTTTACAGGGTGCAGGATTCAATCAGCCCCAGCATTTT. It codes for CASSLQGAGFNQPQHF.

The chain employs TRBV7-8 and TRBJ1-1, with 7 nucleotides matching TRBD1. Germline CDR1 and CDR2: SGHVS and FQNEAQ. Trimming at V came to 2 bases and at J to 1 base, leaving 13 bases not matched to a gene. CDR3 size: 18 residues. Here the CDR3 reads CASSLTPRGQSGNTEAFF. Written as DNA, the CDR3 is TGTGCCAGCAGCTTAACCCCGAGGGGACAGTCCGGGAACACTGAAGCTTTCTTT.

The CDR3 region has the DNA TGCGCCAGCAGCCCCACGTGGAGATCGAACACCGGGGAGCTGTTTTTT. Translating gives CASSPTWRSNTGELFF. This chain connects TRBV4-1 to TRBJ2-2; D remains unclear. The CDR3 has 16 amino acids. Germline-derived CDR1 and CDR2 are MGHRA and YSYEKL. Trimming pared 4 bases from V and 0 bases from J, leaving 12 bases between.

The chain has TRBV6-5 and TRBJ2-7; 8 bases line up with TRBD2. The CDR3 totals 16 residues. The junction had 12 bases not matched to a gene; V was cut back by 2 bases and J by 6 bases. CDR1 is MNHEY and CDR2 is SVGAGI in the germline V gene. CDR3 nucleotide sequence: TGTGCCAGCAGTTACCAAACGGGGACTAGGGTTGGCGAGCAGTACTTC. The encoded protein is CASSYQTGTRVGEQYF.